The 18 T cell receptor beta chains below all came from one sample that was sequenced in a study of blood T cells in healthy people across ages. Alongside a J-beta primer mix, a sample-barcoded 5' primer served in a second PCR lasting about 6 to 11 cycles. TCRdb used MiXCR to reprocess the 5' RACE reads, holding one entry per CDR3 protein. The sample includes about a million distinct CDR3 sequences, roughly 51% of them seen just once. Sequenced sample: blood. These TCRs come from a woman aged 55-70 years in good health.

The rearrangement links TRBV2 to TRBJ1-1; tentative D call: TRBD1 (6 bases). This CDR3 is 14 amino acids long. Between the trimmed V and J ends, which lost 7 bases and 8 bases, there was a span of 20 bases. Germline loops: CDR1 SNHLY, CDR2 FYNNEI. Here the CDR3 reads CASTLSGVAMEAFF. The CDR3 bases are TGTGCCAGCACCCTATCAGGGGTTGCAATGGAAGCTTTCTTT.

The CDR3 is CASSLEGAGGMQYF. For the CDR3, the DNA is TGTGCCAGCAGCTTAGAAGGAGCGGGAGGCATGCAGTATTTT. The chain recombines TRBV7-2 with TRBJ2-3; 9 nucleotides agree with TRBD2. The V gene's germline CDR1 is SGHTA and CDR2 FQGNSA. Losses at the gene ends were 1 base for V and 11 bases for J; bases not matched to a gene: 7. The CDR3 is made up of 14 amino acids.

The table lists this clonotype with a few counts. The chain uses TRBV12-3 or TRBV12-4 and TRBJ2-1; no clear D gene. V shed 5 bases and J shed 8 bases, with 16 bases lying between them. This CDR3 spans 14 amino acids. The CDR3 reads CASSPNLPKDEQFF. The DNA for the CDR3 is TGTGCCAGCAGTCCTAACCTACCGAAGGATGAGCAGTTCTTC.

The chain has TRBV29-1 and TRBJ2-7; TRBD1 might be the D (6 bases). Germline values: CDR1 SQVTM, CDR2 ANQGSEA. V lost 7 bases and J 9 bases, leaving 19 bases between the germline ends. The CDR3 loop spans 12 amino acids. CDR3 DNA: TGCAGCGGCCAGGACAGTGGGGTCGGGCAGTACTTC. This sequence encodes CSGQDSGVGQYF.

This clonotype was counted between two and nine times. The rearrangement uses TRBV29-1 and TRBJ2-7; a possible D gene is TRBD1 (5 bases). The V gene lost 4 bases and the J gene lost 1 base, with 11 bases spanning the gap. This CDR3 region has 13 residues. In germline, CDR1 is SQVTM, CDR2 ANQGSEA. The chain's CDR3 is CSVGGDPSYEQYF. DNA for the CDR3: TGCAGCGTTGGGGGCGACCCGTCCTACGAGCAGTACTTC.

As for this clonotype: A read error may produce the germline difference seen at one junction end. The chain uses TRBV12-3 or TRBV12-4 and TRBJ1-2, with a possible D match to TRBD1 (6 bases). The CDR3 spans 13 residues. The CDR3 DNA reads TGTGCCAGCAGTTTGGACAGCCGAGGAGGCTGCACCTTC. Amino acid sequence: CASSLDSRGGCTF.

The chain has TRBV7-9 and TRBJ2-5; 7 bases agree with TRBD2. The J call may be faulty, since TRBJ2-1 better matches the DNA end. Germline CDR1 and CDR2: SEHNR and FQNEAQ (reference sequence). This CDR3 has 14 amino acids. CDR3 residues: CASSSPSGWPEQFF. CDR3 nucleotide sequence: TGTGCCAGCAGCTCTCCTAGCGGATGGCCCGAGCAGTTCTTC.

This clonotype came up a few times. The V and J genes are TRBV29-1 and TRBJ2-1, with 7 bases lining up with TRBD2. V lost 2 bases to trimming and J lost 12 bases; unmatched junction nucleotides: 7. The CDR3 is 12 residues long. Germline loops: CDR1 SQVTM, CDR2 ANQGSEA. CDR3 bases: TGCAGCGTTGAATATGGACCGGGGGGGCAGTTCTTC. This translates into CSVEYGPGGQFF.

A few counts support this clonotype. V usage is TRBV15 and J usage is TRBJ2-4, with 9 nucleotides matching TRBD2. CDR1 LNHNV and CDR2 YYDKDF come from the germline V gene (reference sequence). With V trimmed by 7 bases and J by 0 bases, 13 bases remained unmatched. The CDR3 totals 18 residues. The CDR3 bases are TGTGCCACCAACGAAGGGGCGGTAGCGGGAGCAGCCAAAAACATTCAGTACTTC. As protein: CATNEGAVAGAAKNIQYF.

The chain combines TRBV21-1 with TRBJ2-7. TRBV21-1 counts as a pseudogene. This CDR3 region has 11 residues. The CDR3 reads CASSKFYEQYF. The DNA of the CDR3 is TGTGCCAGCAGTAAATTCTACGAGCAGTACTTC.

Only a few counts were recorded for this clonotype. The chain combines TRBV4-2 with TRBJ2-5; 14 nucleotides line up with TRBD2. Germline V gene sequence: CDR1 LGHNA, CDR2 YNFKEQ. The CDR3 is 17 amino acids. V was clipped by 1 base and J by 4 bases; unmatched bases: 5. CDR3 residues: CASSQGGLAGDRETQYF. The DNA of the CDR3 is TGTGCCAGCAGCCAAGGGGGACTAGCGGGAGACCGAGAGACCCAGTACTTC.

V gene TRBV20-1 combines with J gene TRBJ2-1, with 9 bases fitting TRBD2. V gave up 2 bases and J gave up 8 bases; unmatched junction bases: 10. The CDR3 is 15 amino acids. CDR1 DFQATT and CDR2 SNEGSKA come from the germline V gene (reference sequence). In nucleotides, the CDR3 is TGCAGTGCTAGATCCGGGGCTAGCGGGACCCATGAGCAGTTCTTC. Translating gives CSARSGASGTHEQFF.

The genes are TRBV18 and TRBJ1-6; 8 bases are a match to TRBD1. The CDR3 runs to 14 residues. The J segment lost 8 bases and the V segment lost 4 bases, leaving 4 bases of the junction unmatched. Germline V gives CDR1 KGHSH, CDR2 LQKENI. The CDR3 loop reads CASSRTGYDSPLHF. CDR3 coding DNA: TGTGCCAGCTCACGGACAGGGTACGATTCACCCCTCCACTTT.

This clonotype was detected only a few times. V and J are TRBV2 and TRBJ2-7, with 10 bases aligning to TRBD1. There are 15 residues in the CDR3. CDR1 is SNHLY and CDR2 is FYNNEI in the germline V gene. After removal of 10 bases from V and 3 bases from J, the junction contained 12 bases not matched to a gene. The CDR3 is CATQHGGQGLYEQYF. The CDR3 DNA reads as TGTGCCACCCAACACGGGGGACAGGGGCTCTACGAGCAGTACTTC.

This clonotype was seen only a few times. The chain employs TRBV28 and TRBJ2-7; D call uncertain. Per the germline V gene, CDR1 is MDHEN and CDR2 is SYDVKM. The CDR3 extends over 14 amino acids. Trimming took off 1 base at V and 6 bases at J, with 13 bases between the two ends. The CDR3 nucleotides read TGTGCCAGCAGTTTATTGGTCCTCCAAGGCGAGCAGTACTTC. It yields the protein CASSLLVLQGEQYF. Drawing the rest from reference TRBV28 and TRBJ2-7, the complete variable domain is DVKVTQSSRYLVKRTGEKVFLECVQDMDHENMFWYRQDPGLGLRLIYFSYDVKMKEKGDIPEGYSVSREKKERFSLILESASTNQTSMYLCASSLLVLQGEQYFGPGTRLTVT.

This chain uses TRBV20-1 with TRBJ2-4; a possible D gene is TRBD2 (6 bases). The J call may be faulty, since TRBJ2-7 better matches the DNA end. The V gene's germline CDR1 is DFQATT and CDR2 SNEGSKA (reference sequence). There are 14 residues in the CDR3. CDR3 in DNA: TGCAGTGCTGCCCCTTTGGGACTCACCTACGAGCAGTACTTC. It is translated as CSAAPLGLTYEQYF.

This chain uses TRBV28 with TRBJ2-2; a possible D gene is TRBD1 (5 bases). V was pared by 5 bases and J by 4 bases, with 17 bases between. There are 16 residues in the CDR3. The V gene's germline CDR1 is MDHEN and CDR2 SYDVKM. The CDR3 reads CASSQLVGLITGELFF. The CDR3 DNA reads TGTGCCAGCAGTCAACTGGTGGGGCTCATCACCGGGGAGCTGTTTTTT.

The rearrangement joins TRBV29-1 to TRBJ2-1; 10 nucleotides line up with TRBD2. CDR3 length: 15 residues. The V segment lost 1 base and the J segment 6 bases; nucleotides outside the gene matches: 6. The germline gives CDR1 SQVTM, CDR2 ANQGSEA. The CDR3 DNA reads TGCAGCGTTGAAGGTCAGCGGGAGGGAGTCAATGAGCAGTTCTTC. Protein sequence: CSVEGQREGVNEQFF.